This TCR beta chain was profiled in a study of cytomegalovirus exposure and HLA in healthy donors. About the research overall: The 500 to 750 first-cohort repertoires and the roughly 120 validation repertoires shared the same platform, a later analysis reported. General study results and limits: According to reports, the classifier identified cytomegalovirus status with high specificity and sensitivity. Cytomegalovirus-associated status was assigned to approximately 160 TCR beta chains.

The ends lost 6 bases at V and 2 bases at J; junction bases unmatched: 12. The germline V gene has CDR1 SNHLY and CDR2 FYNNEI. CDR3 length equals 17 residues. Produced via immunoSEQ multiplex PCR; TCRdb's table is partial and in-frame only. The sample yields roughly 100,000 clones, roughly 90% seen once. This clone was counted a single time. The antigen remains unidentified. Sample: PBMCs. The V and J genes are TRBV2 and TRBJ2-3; 9 bases are a match to TRBD2. The sequence was obtained from a woman aged 18-29 years in good health and CMV-seropositive. DNA of the CDR3: TGTGCCAGCAGGAGGCGGATGGCGGGGGGGCCCACAGATACGCAGTATTTT. Its protein product is CASRRRMAGGPTDTQYF.